This T cell receptor beta chain was identified in a study of blood T cell repertoires in COVID-19. On the study more broadly: There were acute and convalescent COVID-19 samples, and they came from the United States, Italy and Spain.

Enrolled through a virtual design, the participants were between roughly 18 and 95 years of age and came from about two dozen US areas. The recovered donors of Cohort 3 showed two negative PCRs, clearance, or symptom resolution. The V and J ends lost 6 bases and 2 bases respectively, with 8 bases between them. The V gene's germline CDR1 is MDHEN and CDR2 SYDVKM. The CDR3 contains 12 residues. The table came from immunoSEQ multiplex PCR; TCRdb's copy has only in-frame clones and leaves some out. Among hundreds of thousands of clones listed, around 87% were seen once. V is TRBV28 and J is TRBJ2-7, with D unclear. Sample: PBMCs or T cells enriched from blood (not recorded which). The sequence was collected from a woman in her forties or fifties who had recovered from COVID-19. CDR3 nucleotides: TGTGCCAGCAGCCCAGGCACCTACGAGCAGTACTTC. It yields the protein CASSPGTYEQYF.